This T cell receptor (beta chain) was recovered during a study of control samples from healthy donors and cancer patients. CDR1 is SNHLY, CDR2 FYNNEI, per germline. The CDR3 totals 15 residues. V was cut by 7 bases and J by 0 bases, with 12 bases left in between. Sequencing used immunoSEQ multiplex PCR; TCRdb keeps in-frame clones, though not all of them. This sample yields roughly 120,000 clones, of which approximately 88% are seen a single time; less than 3.5% belongs to the top ten. Sample: blood. The rearrangement uses TRBV2 and TRBJ2-2, with no clear D. The sequence was obtained from a man aged 35-49 years in good health. The chain's CDR3 is CASISSASNTGELFF. The CDR3 DNA reads TGTGCCAGCATTTCTTCAGCCTCGAACACCGGGGAGCTGTTTTTT.